In this sample, the clone carrying this T cell receptor beta chain turned up many times. Antigen: not known. This sample is part of a study of breast tumors, draining lymph nodes, adjacent tissues. This CDR3 has 15 residues. Germline loops: CDR1 SQVTM, CDR2 ANQGSEA. Germline trimming cut 0 bases from V and 2 bases from J; bases unmatched to any gene: 3. TCRdb independently ran MiXCR on the multiplex PCR reads; one entry per CDR3 protein. The data contain about 180,000 distinct CDR3 sequences, roughly 30% of them singletons. Notes on the study in general: Compared with lymph nodes, tumors were less diverse; compared with nontumor tissue, more. Most tumor T cells seemingly derive from lymph node, then expand in tumor.

Breast cancer patients provided tissue from their axillary draining lymph nodes. The sequence was collected from a female donor with breast cancer. Some clones in this sample may be carry-over from other donors' samples. Material: axillary lymph node tissue. The V gene is TRBV29-1, the J gene TRBJ2-1; 8 bases are shared with TRBD2. The CDR3 region is CSVEDVGRAYNEQFF. Here the CDR3 DNA reads TGCAGCGTTGAAGACGTCGGGAGGGCCTACAATGAGCAGTTCTTC.